What follows are 23 T cell receptor beta chains derived from one specimen sequenced in a study of cytomegalovirus exposure and HLA in healthy donors. Primers: 60 Vbeta forward and 13 Jbeta reverse. TCRdb's table, derived via immunoSEQ multiplex PCR, lists solely in-frame clones and lacks some. The table includes about 130,000 clones, around 76% detected once. Sequenced material: PBMCs. The receptors here all came from a woman aged 50 to 60 in good health and CMV-seronegative.

This chain connects TRBV7-2 to TRBJ1-2; D perhaps matches TRBD1 (5 bases). The germline V gene has CDR1 SGHTA and CDR2 FQGNSA. This CDR3 contains 15 residues. V was shortened by 1 base and J by 4 bases, with 13 bases between the two germline ends. The CDR3 sequence is CASSLVRLRAYGYTF. In DNA, the CDR3 is TGTGCCAGCAGCTTAGTTCGTCTCAGGGCCTATGGCTACACCTTC.

V gene TRBV5-4 combines with J gene TRBJ2-1; a possible D gene is TRBD1 (8 bases). The germline gives CDR1 SGHNT, CDR2 YYREEE (reference sequence). CDR3 length equals 13 residues. Trimming stripped 3 bases from V and 9 bases from J, with 13 bases between. The CDR3 DNA follows: TGTGCCAGCAGCTACACAGGGGGGGTTGAGCAGTTCTTC. Its protein is CASSYTGGVEQFF.

The genes are TRBV6-4 and TRBJ2-3; 14 bases are shared with TRBD2. V gave up 6 bases and J gave up 3 bases; unmatched junction bases: 8. CDR1 and CDR2 from the germline V gene are MRHNA and SNTAGT. The CDR3 loop spans 17 amino acids. CDR3 protein: CASSEGTSGSSTDTQYF. For the CDR3, the DNA is TGTGCCAGCAGCGAAGGGACTAGCGGGAGTTCGACAGATACGCAGTATTTT.

V gene TRBV5-6 combines with J gene TRBJ2-7, with D hard to call. Germline lookup yields CDR1 SGHDT and CDR2 YYEEEE. The CDR3 has 13 residues. Trimming removed 2 bases at V and 4 bases at J, with 10 bases between. CDR3 DNA sequence: TGTGCCAGCAGCTTATCCCCCGGGTACGAGCAGTACTTC. It specifies CASSLSPGYEQYF.

The chain is built from TRBV7-8 and TRBJ1-2; possibly TRBD1 for D (6 bases). The CDR3 totals 15 residues. The V end was cut by 3 bases, the J end by 0 bases, with 11 bases between. Germline-derived CDR1 and CDR2 are SGHVS and FQNEAQ. The CDR3 DNA reads TGTGCCAGCAGCTTGGCACAGGGTGCTAACTATGGCTACACCTTC. It yields the protein CASSLAQGANYGYTF.

The J gene is TRBJ1-2, the V gene TRBV30; weak D call: TRBD1 (5 bases). Trimming stripped 3 bases from V and 4 bases from J, with 18 bases between. The CDR3 runs to 15 residues. Per the germline V gene, CDR1 is GTSNPN and CDR2 is SVGIG (reference sequence). The CDR3 DNA reads TGTGCCTGGAGGCCCTCCGCGGGGCGCTTCTATGGCTACACCTTC. Translated: CAWRPSAGRFYGYTF.

The chain uses TRBV7-6 and TRBJ2-3, with TRBD2 identical over 9 bases. The junction had 6 bases not matched to a gene; V was cut back by 3 bases and J by 5 bases. Germline V gene sequence: CDR1 SGHVS, CDR2 FNYEAQ. The CDR3 length is 15 residues. The CDR3 region has the DNA TGTGCCAGCAGCTTTGGCGGGAGGGCCATAGATACGCAGTATTTT. It is translated as CASSFGGRAIDTQYF. The whole variable domain, remainder taken from reference TRBV7-6 and TRBJ2-3, is GAGVSQSPRYKVTKRGQDVALRCDPISGHVSLYWYRQALGQGPEFLTYFNYEAQQDKSGLPNDRFSAERPEGSISTLTIQRTEQRDSAMYRCASSFGGRAIDTQYFGPGTRLTVL.

This clone was observed at least ten times. The genes are TRBV6-1 and TRBJ1-5; D is undetermined. CDR3 size: 11 residues. Germline V gives CDR1 MNHNS, CDR2 SASEGT. V shed 5 bases and J shed 13 bases, with 12 bases lying between them. CDR3 in amino acids: CASSSFGLQHF. Written as DNA, the CDR3 is TGTGCCAGCAGTTCGTTCGGTTTACAGCATTTT.

The chain recombines TRBV5-1 with TRBJ2-2; 8 bases match TRBD2. Germline V lookup: CDR1 SGHRS, CDR2 YFSETQ. With 0 bases clipped from V and 4 bases from J, the junction kept 11 bases outside the gene matches. The CDR3 consists of 18 residues. The CDR3 nucleotides are TGCGCCAGCAGCTTGGCCTGGTCGAGCGGGAGTGGCACCGGGGAGCTGTTTTTT. It translates to CASSLAWSSGSGTGELFF.

V is TRBV5-4 and J is TRBJ1-1; 9 nucleotides align to TRBD1. The CDR3 has 15 amino acids. In germline, CDR1 is SGHNT, CDR2 YYREEE (reference sequence). Losses at the gene ends were 3 bases for V and 5 bases for J; bases not matched to a gene: 8. This CDR3 reads CASSSVQGALTEAFF. CDR3 bases: TGTGCCAGCAGCTCAGTACAGGGGGCGTTGACTGAAGCTTTCTTT. Full variable domain (missing parts from reference TRBV5-4 and TRBJ1-1): ETGVTQSPTHLIKTRGQQVTLRCSSQSGHNTVSWYQQALGQGPQFIFQYYREEENGRGNFPPRFSGLQFPNYSSELNVNALELDDSALYLCASSSVQGALTEAFFGQGTRLTVV.

The chain recombines TRBV9 with TRBJ1-4; D is perhaps TRBD1 (6 bases). The CDR3 is 13 residues long. Germline values: CDR1 SGDLS, CDR2 YYNGEE. Trimming took 3 bases from V and 7 from J, leaving 10 bases between them. CDR3 sequence reads: CASSAATGEKLFF. The DNA for the CDR3 is TGTGCCAGCAGCGCGGCGACAGGTGAAAAACTGTTTTTT.

Comment on this clone: A read error may produce the germline difference seen at one junction end. This chain uses TRBV19 with TRBJ1-2, with 10 nucleotides matching TRBD1. The CDR3 extends over 14 amino acids. Per the germline V gene, CDR1 is LNHDA and CDR2 is SQIVND (reference sequence). The CDR3 loop is CASSRQGAGYGYPF. CDR3 in DNA: TGTGCCAGTAGTAGACAGGGGGCGGGCTATGGCTACCCCTTC.

The sample holds a few counts of this clone. Written as DNA, the CDR3 is TGTGCCAGCAGTGCGTCCTATAGCAATCAGCCCCAGCATTTT. Amino acids: CASSASYSNQPQHF. The genes are TRBV6-1 and TRBJ1-5, with D unclear. CDR3 size: 14 residues. The V end lost 4 bases, the J end lost 0 bases, and 7 bases lay between the germline ends. Germline V lookup: CDR1 MNHNS, CDR2 SASEGT.

CDR3 DNA sequence: TGTGCCAGCAGTTCCAACAGGGGAATGAACACTGAAGCTTTCTTT. Translating it yields CASSSNRGMNTEAFF. This chain connects TRBV28 to TRBJ1-1; 7 nucleotides align to TRBD1. Looked up from germline, CDR1 is MDHEN and CDR2 is SYDVKM. The CDR3 loop spans 15 amino acids. V lost 4 bases and J lost 0; bases outside the gene matches: 5.

The rearrangement uses TRBV19 and TRBJ1-1; 7 positions match TRBD1. V was clipped by 3 bases and J by 4 bases; unmatched bases: 8. The germline CDR1 and CDR2 sequences are LNHDA and SQIVND (reference sequence). The CDR3 is 15 residues long. Here the CDR3 DNA reads TGTGCCAGTAGTATCGGACAGGTCCCTGCCACTGAAGCTTTCTTT. Its translation: CASSIGQVPATEAFF.

This clone was seen just once. This chain uses TRBV4-1 with TRBJ1-3; 9 bases are shared with TRBD1. The germline V gene encodes CDR1 MGHRA and CDR2 YSYEKL. Trimming at V came to 2 bases and at J to 2 bases, leaving 19 bases not matched to a gene. The CDR3 has 21 residues. The CDR3 DNA reads TGCGCCAGCAGCCAATATACCCGGAGACAGGGGGGGATTCCTACTGGAAACACCATATATTTT. Translated: CASSQYTRRQGGIPTGNTIYF.

The chain is built from TRBV19 and TRBJ1-1, with 10 bases matching TRBD1. Germline loops: CDR1 LNHDA, CDR2 SQIVND (reference sequence). The junction had 10 bases not matched to a gene; V was cut back by 2 bases and J by 4 bases. The CDR3 is 17 amino acids. The CDR3 coding sequence is TGTGCCAGTAGTATATTATGGGCGACAGGGGGCGGCACTGAAGCTTTCTTT. This translates into CASSILWATGGGTEAFF.

The chain has TRBV6-5 and TRBJ2-1, with D perhaps TRBD1 (6 bases). CDR3 length equals 13 residues. V dropped 2 bases and J dropped 7 bases, with 9 bases sitting between them. CDR1 is MNHEY and CDR2 is SVGAGI in the germline V gene. The CDR3 DNA reads as TGTGCCAGCAGTTACAGCGGACAGAATGAGCAGTTCTTC. Its translation: CASSYSGQNEQFF.

CDR3 nucleotide sequence: TGTGCCAGCAGTTACCAGGGGTATGGCTACACCTTC. Translation gives CASSYQGYGYTF. This sequence joins TRBV25-1 and TRBJ1-2, with D possibly being TRBD1 (6 bases). V was cut by 5 bases and J by 5 bases, with 9 bases left in between. The germline V gene has CDR1 MGHDK and CDR2 SYGVNS. The CDR3 extends over 12 amino acids.

V gene TRBV18 combines with J gene TRBJ2-5; D gene uncertain. V was pared by 2 bases and J by 3 bases, with 13 bases between. CDR3 size: 15 residues. CDR1 and CDR2 from the germline V gene are KGHSH and LQKENI. CDR3 region: CASSPTLGPEETQYF. The CDR3 DNA sequence: TGTGCCAGCTCACCAACGCTTGGGCCCGAAGAGACCCAGTACTTC.

V is TRBV14 and J is TRBJ1-3; no reliable D call. The CDR3 totals 14 residues. V dropped 4 bases and J dropped 2 bases, with 9 bases sitting between them. Per germline, CDR1 SGHDN and CDR2 FVKESK. The CDR3 sequence: CASSPGGPGNTIYF. CDR3 DNA sequence: TGTGCCAGCAGCCCCGGCGGGCCTGGAAACACCATATATTTT.

The CDR3 region is CATIGRERGTDTQYF. The CDR3 coding sequence is TGTGCCACCATTGGGCGGGAGCGGGGCACAGATACGCAGTATTTT. This sequence joins TRBV6-1 and TRBJ2-3; 7 bases are shared with TRBD2. The V and J ends lost 10 bases and 1 base, in that order; junction bases with no gene match: 11. CDR1 MNHNS and CDR2 SASEGT come from the germline V gene. This CDR3 has 15 residues.

J is TRBJ2-1 and V is TRBV11-3; TRBD2 is a possible D gene (7 bases). CDR1 is SGHNT, CDR2 YENEEA, per germline. Trimming took 3 bases from V and 6 from J, leaving 15 bases between them. The CDR3 has 15 amino acids. The CDR3 nucleotides read TGTGCCAGCAGCTTCGGGGGGCAACGGGTCAATGAGCAGTTCTTC. It encodes CASSFGGQRVNEQFF.